These 32 T cell receptor beta chains originate from one sample sequenced in a study of molecular identifiers for immune sequencing clone quantification (dated by TCRdb to the late 2010s). Library construction relied on PCR. This sample was sequenced with a NextSeq 500. TCRdb reprocessed the public reads (quality trimming at Q25 with fastp, clone calling with MiXCR) and kept in-frame beta chains. Records with the same CDR3 protein are collapsed into one entry carrying the most frequent genes and DNA. Here the sample has about 97,000 distinct CDR3 sequences; 24% occur a single time. The ten biggest clones cover under 1% of the sample. The sequenced sample was naive CD8+ T cells from blood, with Jurkat cell RNA spiked in. This specimen's cell subset or site label, per the study, means: FACS-sorted CD8+CD4-CCR7+CD45RA+ naive T cells. These receptors all come from a human donor in good health. Some libraries in this study had Jurkat cell RNA spiked in.

Comment on this clonotype: This may arise from a read error, as a much more abundant clone is one base away. A read error is likely, as this CDR3 ends without the conserved phenylalanine or tryptophan. The rearrangement joins TRBV5-3 to TRBJ2-1, with TRBD2 as a possible D gene (7 bases). TRBV5-3 belongs to the ORF category, with a function that is uncertain. This CDR3 contains 19 residues. DNA for the CDR3: TGTGCCAGCAGCTCGGTCCCGATCGAACGGGGGGCCAAGTACAATGAGCAGTTCTTA. Amino acids: CASSSVPIERGAKYNEQFL.

On this clonotype: A much larger clone lies a single base off, so this may be a read error. The CDR3 nucleotides read TGTGCCAGTAGCCCCGGACGGGGGGCAACAGATACGCAGTATTTT. Translating it yields CASSPGRGATDTQYF. The chain combines TRBV19 with TRBJ2-3; D is possibly TRBD2 (7 bases). In germline, CDR1 is LNHDA, CDR2 SQIVND (reference sequence). The V gene lost 6 bases and the J gene lost 3 bases, with 16 bases spanning the gap. The CDR3 sequence is 15 residues long.

This chain links TRBV27 with TRBJ2-7; D is tentatively TRBD1 or TRBD2 (7 bases each). CDR3 length: 15 residues. The germline gives CDR1 MNHEY, CDR2 SMNVEV (reference sequence). V dropped 7 bases and J dropped 4 bases, with 20 bases sitting between them. CDR3 residues: CASTQGAGGGYEQYF. The CDR3 DNA reads TGTGCCAGCACCCAAGGGGCAGGGGGGGGATACGAGCAGTACTTC.

As regards this clonotype: A read error may be the cause here, since a much bigger clone is one base away. The chain has TRBV5-6 and TRBJ2-4; TRBD1 might be the D (6 bases). CDR3 length equals 15 residues. Germline CDR1 and CDR2: SGHDT and YYEEEE. The CDR3 sequence is CVSSETGSAKNIQYF. In DNA, the CDR3 is TGTGTCAGCAGCGAAACAGGGTCGGCCAAAAACATTCAGTACTTC.

Comment on this clonotype: The final CDR3 position lacks the conserved phenylalanine or tryptophan, pointing to a likely read error. The chain carries TRBV27 and TRBJ2-3; 10 bases are shared with TRBD1. Per germline, CDR1 MNHEY and CDR2 SMNVEV (reference sequence). The CDR3 contains 16 residues. CDR3 amino acids: CASSLSTGGLADTQYL. The CDR3, as DNA: TGCGCCAGCAGTTTATCGACAGGGGGCTTGGCAGATACGCAGTATCTT.

This clonotype showed up many times. This chain links TRBV6-1 with TRBJ2-3; maybe TRBD1 (5 bases). In germline, CDR1 is MNHNS, CDR2 SASEGT. CDR3 length: 15 amino acids. Trimming left V 3 bases short and J 2 bases short, with 12 bases between. This chain's CDR3 is CASSDVREATDTQYF. The CDR3 DNA sequence: TGTGCCAGCAGTGATGTCAGGGAAGCCACAGATACGCAGTATTTT.

This clonotype appeared many times. The CDR3 loop is CASSIDLGQSYEQYF. The CDR3 nucleotides are TGTGCCAGTAGTATAGATCTCGGACAGAGCTACGAGCAGTACTTC. The chain is built from TRBV19 and TRBJ2-7; tentatively, D is TRBD1 (6 bases). Germline V lookup: CDR1 LNHDA, CDR2 SQIVND (reference sequence). The CDR3 is 15 amino acids. V was shortened by 0 bases and J by 3 bases, with 12 bases between the two germline ends.

The chain couples TRBV4-3 to TRBJ2-5; weak D call: TRBD2 (5 bases). V shed 4 bases and J shed 5 bases, with 17 bases lying between them. This CDR3 is built from 15 residues. Per the germline V gene, CDR1 is LGHNA and CDR2 is YSLEER. The CDR3 nucleotides are TGCGCCAGCAGCCCGAGCTTGAGGGTTGCGGAGACCCAGTACTTC. It yields the protein CASSPSLRVAETQYF.

A word on this clonotype: A much larger clone differs by one base, so this may be a read error. This chain joins TRBV6-2 or TRBV6-3 and TRBJ2-7; D is possibly TRBD1 or TRBD2 (8 bases each). V lost 10 bases, J lost 7 bases, and 20 bases lay in between. The germline V gene has CDR1 MNHEY and CDR2 SVGEGT. This CDR3 is built from 13 residues. CDR3 in amino acids: CANRGTRGGEQYF. In DNA, the CDR3 is TGTGCCAACAGGGGGACTAGGGGTGGAGAGCAGTACTTC.

About this clonotype itself: This may stem from a read error, because a much larger clone lies one nucleotide away. The chain carries TRBV19 and TRBJ1-1, with unresolved D. Germline-derived CDR1 and CDR2 are LNHDA and SQIVND (reference sequence). There are 14 residues in the CDR3. Between the trimmed V and J ends, which lost 5 bases and 1 base, there was a span of 11 bases. The CDR3 here is CASSFGKTNTEAFF. CDR3 nucleotide sequence: TGTGCCAGTAGTTTTGGGAAAACGAACACTGAAGCTTTCTTT.

On this clonotype itself: This may stem from a read error, because a much larger clone lies one nucleotide away. The J gene is TRBJ2-7, the V gene TRBV27, with unresolved D. The CDR3 runs to 13 residues. Germline-derived CDR1 and CDR2 are MNHEY and SMNVEV (reference sequence). V lost 4 bases and J lost 2, with 9 bases in between. The DNA for the CDR3 is TGTGCCAGCAGTTGTAACGAGGCCTACGAGCAGTACTTC. Protein: CASSCNEAYEQYF.

V is TRBV20-1 and J is TRBJ1-1; the D is unclear. The ends were cut back, 1 base at V and 0 bases at J, with 9 bases in the middle. The CDR3 spans 14 residues. CDR1 is DFQATT and CDR2 is SNEGSKA in the germline V gene (reference sequence). CDR3 loop: CSARVMGMNTEAFF. DNA for the CDR3: TGCAGTGCTAGAGTGATGGGGATGAACACTGAAGCTTTCTTT.

The count of this clonotype is one. The chain couples TRBV2 to TRBJ2-7; D is unclear. The germline CDR1 and CDR2 sequences are SNHLY and FYNNEI. This CDR3 has 13 amino acids. Trimming shortened V by 4 bases and J by 5 bases, and 12 bases separated the two germline ends. Written as DNA, the CDR3 is TGTGCCAGCAGTGCCGGGCACGGCGACGAGCAGTACTTC. Its translation: CASSAGHGDEQYF.

This clonotype appeared many times. The chain has TRBV25-1 and TRBJ2-7; no reliable D call. This CDR3 spans 13 amino acids. Germline V gene sequence: CDR1 MGHDK, CDR2 SYGVNS. V lost 0 bases and J 7 bases, leaving 10 bases between the germline ends. CDR3 loop: CASSEYGFGEQYF. The CDR3 bases are TGTGCCAGCAGTGAATATGGCTTCGGAGAGCAGTACTTC.

This clonotype was counted at least ten times. Mismatch with germline at one junction end may stem from a read error. The V call is TRBV3-1, the J call TRBJ2-7; perhaps TRBD1 as D (6 bases). CDR3 length: 13 amino acids. Germline assignment: CDR1 LGHDT and CDR2 YNNKEL (reference sequence). The chain's CDR3 is CASSQDVTGIRDF. CDR3 DNA: TGTGCCAGCAGCCAGGACGTCACAGGGATAAGGGATTTC.

This clonotype has ten or more counts. V and J are TRBV6-6 and TRBJ2-3, with D perhaps matching TRBD1 (6 bases). The CDR3 totals 14 residues. Trimming shortened V by 2 bases and J by 4 bases, and 10 bases separated the two germline ends. The germline CDR1 and CDR2 sequences are MNHNY and SVGAGI (reference sequence). The CDR3 DNA reads TGTGCCAGCAGTTACGTCAGGGGAGCAGATACGCAGTATTTT. Its protein is CASSYVRGADTQYF.

This clonotype was detected many times. The V call is TRBV5-1, the J call TRBJ2-7; 11 bases are a match to TRBD1. The CDR3 contains 15 residues. The germline gives CDR1 SGHRS, CDR2 YFSETQ. The V segment lost 4 bases and the J segment 3 bases; nucleotides outside the gene matches: 6. CDR3 DNA: TGCGCCAGCAGCACCCTCGGGACAGGGGGCTACGAGCAGTACTTC. It is translated as CASSTLGTGGYEQYF.

The rearrangement links TRBV6-5 to TRBJ2-7, with 11 bases identical to TRBD2. The CDR3 covers 16 residues. Germline V gene data show CDR1 as MNHEY and CDR2 as SVGAGI. Trimming at V came to 5 bases and at J to 4 bases, leaving 10 bases not matched to a gene. CDR3 protein: CASSQLAGEFAYEQYF. Here the CDR3 DNA reads TGTGCCAGCAGTCAACTAGCGGGAGAATTTGCTTACGAGCAGTACTTC.

In DNA, the CDR3 is TGTGCCACCTCCCCGTCGGCAACGGGAGATACGCAGTATTTT. It codes for CATSPSATGDTQYF. This chain joins TRBV19 and TRBJ2-3; D gene ambiguous. This CDR3 region has 14 residues. Germline V gene sequence: CDR1 LNHDA, CDR2 SQIVND (reference sequence). V lost 10 bases and J 5 bases, leaving 19 bases between the germline ends.

This clonotype occurred a few times. This chain connects TRBV9 to TRBJ1-5, with a possible D match to TRBD1 (5 bases). V was cut by 2 bases and J by 7 bases, with 13 bases left in between. CDR3 length: 14 amino acids. Germline lookup yields CDR1 SGDLS and CDR2 YYNGEE. CDR3 nucleotides: TGTGCCAGCAGCGTGGGGGGTGGTGGCCAGCCCCAGCATTTT. Its protein product is CASSVGGGGQPQHF.

The chain links TRBV12-3 or TRBV12-4 to TRBJ2-2; 9 bases align to TRBD1. V lost 8 bases to trimming and J lost 7 bases; unmatched junction nucleotides: 11. This CDR3 is built from 15 residues. This chain's CDR3 is CASGPGQGLHGELFF. In DNA, the CDR3 is TGTGCCAGCGGACCGGGACAGGGCTTACACGGGGAGCTGTTTTTT.

In its sample, this clonotype was seen many times. The chain has TRBV28 and TRBJ2-2; D perhaps matches TRBD2 (6 bases). Between the trimmed V and J ends, which lost 5 bases and 3 bases, there was a span of 19 bases. The CDR3 spans 17 residues. CDR1 is MDHEN, CDR2 SYDVKM, per germline. The CDR3 loop is CASSREEAGSYTGELFF. The CDR3 nucleotides read TGTGCCAGCAGTCGCGAGGAGGCGGGATCCTACACCGGGGAGCTGTTTTTT.

This clonotype was detected many times. The genes are TRBV4-2 and TRBJ2-1, with 8 positions matching TRBD2. Trimming took 2 bases from V and 5 from J; bases not matched to a gene: 5. There are 15 residues in the CDR3. The V gene's germline CDR1 is LGHNA and CDR2 YNFKEQ. CDR3 region: CASSQRSGTDNEQFF. Here the CDR3 DNA reads TGTGCCAGCAGCCAACGTAGCGGGACCGACAATGAGCAGTTCTTC.

The chain employs TRBV3-1 and TRBJ2-7; TRBD1 matches 7 bases. Germline-derived CDR1 and CDR2 are LGHDT and YNNKEL (reference sequence). This CDR3 region has 13 residues. Unmatched junction bases numbered 7, after V lost 8 bases and J lost 3 bases. The CDR3 DNA sequence: TGTGCCAGCCGCCCCGGGACAGACTACGAGCAGTACTTC. The encoded protein is CASRPGTDYEQYF.

About this clonotype itself: As the CDR3 is not closed by the conserved phenylalanine or tryptophan, this likely results from a read error. This chain uses TRBV4-3 with TRBJ2-3; D is possibly TRBD2 (6 bases). CDR1 and CDR2 (germline): LGHNA, YSLEER. The length of the CDR3 is 16 residues. The CDR3 nucleotides read TGCGCCAACAGCCAAGGTGCGGGGTCTAACACAGATACGCAGTATCTT. Translated, it gives CANSQGAGSNTDTQYL.

In this sample, this clonotype turned up many times. The chain is built from TRBV7-9 and TRBJ2-3; D unresolved. Trimming removed 3 bases from V and 0 bases from J, with 10 bases in between. Germline loops: CDR1 SEHNR, CDR2 FQNEAQ (reference sequence). This CDR3 has 15 amino acids. CDR3 DNA: TGTGCCAGCAGCTTGTTGGTCGGCAGCACAGATACGCAGTATTTT. Translating it yields CASSLLVGSTDTQYF.

This clonotype was counted many times. The chain is built from TRBV27 and TRBJ2-5, with 7 bases identical to TRBD2. Germline V gene lookup returns CDR1 MNHEY and CDR2 SMNVEV (reference sequence). The CDR3 has 16 residues. V lost 6 bases, J lost 5 bases, and 15 bases stayed unmatched. The CDR3 nucleotides read TGTGCCAGCAGACCCTCCCCGGGACTACCCTGGGAGACCCAGTACTTC. Its translation is CASRPSPGLPWETQYF.

This clonotype was recorded many times. The chain couples TRBV5-4 to TRBJ2-7, with TRBD2 as a possible D gene (6 bases). CDR1 SGHNT and CDR2 YYREEE come from the germline V gene (reference sequence). With 4 bases removed from V and 0 bases from J, the gap between germline ends came to 14 bases. The CDR3 runs 15 residues. The chain's CDR3 is CASSGGTGSSYEQYF. The CDR3, as DNA: TGTGCCAGCAGCGGAGGGACGGGAAGCTCCTACGAGCAGTACTTC.

To note about this clonotype: This clone may be a read error of a much larger clone one base away. The CDR3 region is CASSSCGGSSIGELFF. The CDR3 DNA reads as TGTGCCAGCAGTTCCTGTGGCGGGAGTTCGATCGGGGAGCTGTTTTTT. The rearrangement joins TRBV28 to TRBJ2-2; 7 bases fit TRBD2. Germline values: CDR1 MDHEN, CDR2 SYDVKM. CDR3 size: 16 residues. J gave up 7 bases and V 4 bases, and 12 bases lay outside the gene matches.

At least ten counts were recorded for this clonotype. The V and J genes are TRBV7-2 and TRBJ2-5; D gene unclear. Per the germline V gene, CDR1 is SGHTA and CDR2 is FQGNSA. The CDR3 contains 15 residues. Trimming cost V 2 bases and J 5 bases, with 15 bases left between them. The CDR3 here is CASSLNPLGRETQYF. The CDR3 DNA sequence: TGTGCCAGCAGCTTAAACCCCCTAGGGCGCGAGACCCAGTACTTC.

This clonotype has ten or more counts. The genes are TRBV7-9 and TRBJ2-7; no clear D. Germline V gives CDR1 SEHNR, CDR2 FQNEAQ (reference sequence). The CDR3 has 14 amino acids. Deletions cut 5 bases from V and 4 bases from J, with 15 bases between. DNA of the CDR3: TGTGCCAGCAGCCGCCCAGGAACAGCTTACGAGCAGTACTTC. Translated: CASSRPGTAYEQYF.

This clonotype was found many times. V gene TRBV7-9 combines with J gene TRBJ2-1, with 12 bases that match TRBD2. CDR3 length equals 16 residues. The germline gives CDR1 SEHNR, CDR2 FQNEAQ (reference sequence). V lost 5 bases to trimming and J lost 1 base; unmatched junction nucleotides: 3. The CDR3 loop reads CASSGLAGFSYNEQFF. For the CDR3, the DNA is TGTGCCAGCAGCGGACTAGCGGGGTTTTCCTACAATGAGCAGTTCTTC. Combining the CDR3 with reference TRBV7-9 and TRBJ2-1 gives the whole variable domain DTGVSQNPRHKITKRGQNVTFRCDPISEHNRLYWYRQTLGQGPEFLTYFQNEAQLEKSRLLSDRFSAERPKGSFSTLEIQRTEQGDSAMYLCASSGLAGFSYNEQFFGPGTRLTVL.